This T cell receptor (beta chain) was sequenced for a study of shared clonotypes between healthy human individuals. With 4 bases clipped from V and 4 bases from J, the junction kept 5 bases outside the gene matches. Germline V CDR1 and CDR2: SGHRS, YFSETQ. The CDR3 sequence is 14 residues long. Profiling relied on immunoSEQ multiplex PCR, and the TCRdb table lists in-frame clones only, not all of them. The sample holds some 1.5 million clones, more than 95% seen once. This sequence originates from a man aged 25-40 years in good health. The sample taken for sequencing was naive CD4+ T cells sorted from blood. Subset given: CD45RA+ positively selected. V and J are TRBV5-1 and TRBJ1-2; 9 bases agree with TRBD1. The DNA for the CDR3 is TGCGCCAGCAGCGCGGGACAGGGCGGCTATGGCTACACCTTC. Translation gives CASSAGQGGYGYTF.